This paragraph covers one TCR beta chain sequence. Antigen unknown. The sample originates from a study of blood T cells in healthy people across ages. Study conclusions and caveats: The donors' CMV status was not determined, possibly confounding changes in expanded clonotypes.

Per-sample PBMC isolation yielded at least 6.5 million cells. Combining a sample-barcoded 5' primer with a J-beta primer mix, a second PCR ran for 7 to 11 cycles. From the 5' RACE reads, TCRdb called clonotypes with MiXCR, one entry per CDR3 protein. The sample records approximately 2,000,000 distinct CDR3 sequences, 30% to 40% being singletons. Germline-derived CDR1 and CDR2 are MNHEY and SMNVEV (reference sequence). With 3 bases removed from V and 2 bases from J, the gap between germline ends came to 11 bases. The CDR3 contains 16 residues. The receptor was isolated from a human donor in good health. The chain recombines TRBV27 with TRBJ1-6; D unresolved. Sequencing was performed on blood. Here the CDR3 DNA reads TGTGCCAGCAGTTTGGAGCAGGAGACCTATAATTCACCCCTCCACTTT. The encoded protein is CASSLEQETYNSPLHF.